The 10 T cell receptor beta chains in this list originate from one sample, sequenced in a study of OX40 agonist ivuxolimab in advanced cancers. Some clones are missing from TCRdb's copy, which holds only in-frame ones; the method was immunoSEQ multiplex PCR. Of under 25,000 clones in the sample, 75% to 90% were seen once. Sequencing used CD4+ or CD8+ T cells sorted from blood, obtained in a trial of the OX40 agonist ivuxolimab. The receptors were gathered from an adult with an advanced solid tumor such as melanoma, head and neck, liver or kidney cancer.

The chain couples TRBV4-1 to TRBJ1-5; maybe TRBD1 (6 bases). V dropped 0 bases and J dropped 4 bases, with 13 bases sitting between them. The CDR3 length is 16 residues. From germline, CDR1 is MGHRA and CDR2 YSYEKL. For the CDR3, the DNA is TGCGCCAGCAGCCAAGAGACAGGCCCAACAAATCAGCCCCAGCATTTT. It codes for CASSQETGPTNQPQHF.

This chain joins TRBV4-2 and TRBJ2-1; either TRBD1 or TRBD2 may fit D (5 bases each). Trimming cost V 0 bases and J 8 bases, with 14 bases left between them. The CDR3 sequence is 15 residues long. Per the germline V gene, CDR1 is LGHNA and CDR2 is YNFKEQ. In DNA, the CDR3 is TGTGCCAGCAGCCAAGAGGGGGTCCCCGGGGATGAGCAGTTCTTC. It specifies CASSQEGVPGDEQFF.

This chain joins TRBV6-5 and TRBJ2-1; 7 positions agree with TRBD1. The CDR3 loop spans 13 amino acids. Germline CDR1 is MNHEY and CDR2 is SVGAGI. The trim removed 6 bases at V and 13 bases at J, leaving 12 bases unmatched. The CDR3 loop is CASSYLTGQEQFF. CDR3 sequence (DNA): TGTGCCAGCAGCTATTTAACTGGACAGGAACAGTTCTTC.

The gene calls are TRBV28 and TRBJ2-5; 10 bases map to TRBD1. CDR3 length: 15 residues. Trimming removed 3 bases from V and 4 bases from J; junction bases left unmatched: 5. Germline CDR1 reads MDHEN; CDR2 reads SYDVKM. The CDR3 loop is CASSFGDRGVETQYF. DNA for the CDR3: TGTGCCAGCAGTTTTGGGGACAGGGGCGTAGAGACCCAGTACTTC.

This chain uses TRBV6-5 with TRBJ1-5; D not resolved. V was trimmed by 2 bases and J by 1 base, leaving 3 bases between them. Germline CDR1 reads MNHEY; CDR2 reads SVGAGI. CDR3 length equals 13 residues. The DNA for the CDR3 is TGTGCCAGCAGTTACAGAAGCAATCAGCCCCAGCATTTT. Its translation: CASSYRSNQPQHF.

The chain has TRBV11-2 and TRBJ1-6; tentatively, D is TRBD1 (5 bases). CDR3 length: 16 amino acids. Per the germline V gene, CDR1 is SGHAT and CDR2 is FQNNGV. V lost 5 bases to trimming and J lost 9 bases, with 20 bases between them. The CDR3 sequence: CASSPWDWGIGSPLHF. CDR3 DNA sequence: TGTGCCAGCAGCCCCTGGGACTGGGGGATAGGTTCACCCCTCCACTTT.

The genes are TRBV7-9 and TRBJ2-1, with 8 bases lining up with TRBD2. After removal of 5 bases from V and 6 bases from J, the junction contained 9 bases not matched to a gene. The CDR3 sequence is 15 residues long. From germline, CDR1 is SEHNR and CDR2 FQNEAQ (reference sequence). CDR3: CASSRVGGGPNEQFF. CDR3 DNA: TGTGCCAGCAGCCGGGTCGGGGGGGGCCCCAATGAGCAGTTCTTC. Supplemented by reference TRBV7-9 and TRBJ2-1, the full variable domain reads DTGVSQNPRHKITKRGQNVTFRCDPISEHNRLYWYRQTLGQGPEFLTYFQNEAQLEKSRLLSDRFSAERPKGSFSTLEIQRTEQGDSAMYLCASSRVGGGPNEQFFGPGTRLTVL.

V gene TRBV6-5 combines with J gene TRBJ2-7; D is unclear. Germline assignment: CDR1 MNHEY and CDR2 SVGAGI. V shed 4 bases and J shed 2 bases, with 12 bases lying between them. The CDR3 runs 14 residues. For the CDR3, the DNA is TGTGCCAGCAGTTCCAGAACAGATACCTACGAGCAGTACTTC. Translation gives CASSSRTDTYEQYF.

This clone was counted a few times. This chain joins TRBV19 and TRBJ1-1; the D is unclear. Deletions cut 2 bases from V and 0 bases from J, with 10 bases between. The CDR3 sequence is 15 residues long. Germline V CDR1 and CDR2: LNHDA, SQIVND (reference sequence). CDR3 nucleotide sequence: TGTGCCAGTAGTATAAGCCCAGCTATGAACACTGAAGCTTTCTTT. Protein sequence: CASSISPAMNTEAFF.

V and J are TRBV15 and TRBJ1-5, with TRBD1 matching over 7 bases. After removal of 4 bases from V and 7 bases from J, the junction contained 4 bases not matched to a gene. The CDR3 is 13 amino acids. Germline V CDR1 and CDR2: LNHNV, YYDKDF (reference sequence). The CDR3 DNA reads TGTGCCACCAGCACCCGACAGGGACAGCCCCAGCATTTT. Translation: CATSTRQGQPQHF.